The 14 T cell receptor beta chains given below trace back to one sample, sequenced in a study of blood T cell repertoires in COVID-19. The assay was immunoSEQ multiplex PCR, and TCRdb's table has in-frame clones only and misses some. In the table there are fewer than 250,000 clones, about 84% of which are singletons. Input material: peripheral blood. The receptors here all came from a woman aged 80 or older with COVID-19, enrolled during active disease.

The rearrangement uses TRBV5-7 and TRBJ1-6; D perhaps matches TRBD1 (6 bases). TRBV5-7 is reported as an ORF; its role is uncertain. V was clipped by 4 bases and J by 6 bases, with 23 bases between them. The CDR3 loop spans 18 amino acids. Written as DNA, the CDR3 is TGTGCCAGCAGCCCTTCACCTTTACAGGGTATTGGTAATTCACCCCTCCACTTT. Translating gives CASSPSPLQGIGNSPLHF.

This chain links TRBV18 with TRBJ2-7, with TRBD2 matching over 7 bases. Trimming at V came to 3 bases and at J to 1 base, leaving 6 bases not matched to a gene. Germline V lookup: CDR1 KGHSH, CDR2 LQKENI. CDR3 size: 15 residues. In nucleotides, the CDR3 is TGTGCCAGCTCACCCACTAGCGTTACTTCCTACGAGCAGTACGTC. Translating gives CASSPTSVTSYEQYV.

The chain uses TRBV24-1 and TRBJ1-2; possible D gene TRBD1, 6 bases. CDR1 is KGHDR and CDR2 is SFDVKD in the germline V gene. Trimming pared 2 bases from V and 2 bases from J, leaving 14 bases between. CDR3 length: 16 amino acids. The CDR3 nucleotides are TGTGCCACCAGTGATTATAACCTAGGACAGAACTATGGCTACACCTTC. Translated: CATSDYNLGQNYGYTF.

The chain joins TRBV5-4 to TRBJ2-7, with a tentative D call TRBD2 (6 bases). V lost 4 bases and J lost 0, with 11 bases in between. Germline CDR1 reads SGHNT; CDR2 reads YYREEE (reference sequence). The CDR3 runs to 14 residues. DNA of the CDR3: TGTGCCAGCAGCCCTGGGGGGAGCTCCTACGAGCAGTACTTC. It yields the protein CASSPGGSSYEQYF. The whole variable domain, remainder taken from reference TRBV5-4 and TRBJ2-7, is ETGVTQSPTHLIKTRGQQVTLRCSSQSGHNTVSWYQQALGQGPQFIFQYYREEENGRGNFPPRFSGLQFPNYSSELNVNALELDDSALYLCASSPGGSSYEQYFGPGTRLTVT.

The sample holds a few counts of this clone. The rearrangement links TRBV13 to TRBJ2-3; a weak D match, TRBD1 (5 bases). CDR3 size: 17 residues. Trimming removed 2 bases at V and 0 bases at J, with 15 bases between. Germline V gives CDR1 PRHDT, CDR2 FYEKMQ (reference sequence). In DNA form, the CDR3 reads TGTGCCAGCAGCTTATCGTCTGGGGCCGTGAGCACAGATACGCAGTATTTT. It codes for CASSLSSGAVSTDTQYF.

The J gene is TRBJ2-7, the V gene TRBV7-9; D might be TRBD1 (5 bases). Trimming removed 5 bases at V and 4 bases at J, with 9 bases between. CDR1 is SEHNR, CDR2 FQNEAQ, per germline (reference sequence). The CDR3 covers 12 residues. CDR3 loop: CASSRTSYEQYV. CDR3 nucleotides: TGTGCCAGCAGCCGGACATCTTACGAGCAGTACGTC.

The chain joins TRBV11-3 to TRBJ2-5; 11 bases are shared with TRBD2. CDR1 is SGHNT and CDR2 is YENEEA in the germline V gene. The CDR3 length is 15 residues. Trimming at V came to 3 bases and at J to 5 bases, leaving 5 bases not matched to a gene. Here the CDR3 reads CASSFSGGAGETQYF. CDR3 in DNA: TGTGCCAGCAGCTTTAGCGGGGGGGCCGGTGAGACCCAGTACTTC.

This rearrangement joins TRBV5-1 to TRBJ2-3, with TRBD2 matching 9 bases. The junction had 5 bases not matched to a gene; V was cut back by 1 base and J by 2 bases. The germline gives CDR1 SGHRS, CDR2 YFSETQ. The CDR3 runs 16 residues. The CDR3 is CASSLQRGAVTDTQYF. In DNA, the CDR3 is TGCGCCAGCAGCTTGCAGCGGGGGGCCGTCACAGATACGCAGTATTTT.

The chain uses TRBV19 and TRBJ1-4, with D maybe TRBD1 (6 bases). V was cut by 3 bases and J by 6 bases, with 14 bases left in between. Germline CDR1 LNHDA, CDR2 SQIVND (reference sequence). The CDR3 covers 15 residues. The DNA for the CDR3 is TGTGCCAGTAGTATTCGGGACATTGGGGATGAAAAACTGTTTTTT. This encodes CASSIRDIGDEKLFF.

The chain links TRBV11-3 to TRBJ2-1; 10 positions match TRBD2. V dropped 5 bases and J dropped 8; count of bases not matched to a gene: 9. Germline V lookup: CDR1 SGHNT, CDR2 YENEEA. The CDR3 length is 15 residues. In DNA form, the CDR3 reads TGTGCCAGCAGCGCGACTAGCGGGCCCTGGGATGAGCAGTTCTTC. Protein: CASSATSGPWDEQFF.

This clone is a singleton in its sample. CDR3 nucleotides: TGTGCCAGCAGTTCCCCTGGACAGGGACATAACTATGGCTACACCTTC. Translating gives CASSSPGQGHNYGYTF. The J gene is TRBJ1-2, the V gene TRBV6-5; 8 bases agree with TRBD1. The CDR3 runs to 16 residues. With V trimmed by 4 bases and J by 1 base, 8 bases remained unmatched. The germline CDR1 and CDR2 sequences are MNHEY and SVGAGI.

V and J are TRBV24-1 and TRBJ1-2; no definite D call. With 5 bases removed from V and 11 bases from J, the gap between germline ends came to 11 bases. In germline, CDR1 is KGHDR, CDR2 SFDVKD. CDR3 size: 11 residues. For the CDR3, the DNA is TGTGCCACCAGTGGAAGCGGACCATACACCTTC. Translating it yields CATSGSGPYTF.

This chain joins TRBV27 and TRBJ1-1, with 7 bases matching TRBD1. The V gene end was trimmed by 6 bases and the J gene end by 8 bases; junction bases not matched to a gene: 6. The CDR3 has 12 residues. CDR1 is MNHEY and CDR2 is SMNVEV in the germline V gene (reference sequence). As DNA, the CDR3 is TGTGCCAGCAGCCACAGGGGCGGGGAAGCTTTCTTT. Amino acids: CASSHRGGEAFF.

The chain uses TRBV5-5 and TRBJ1-1; unclear D gene. The V gene's germline CDR1 is SGHKS and CDR2 YYEKEE (reference sequence). This CDR3 is built from 13 residues. With 1 base removed from V and 4 bases from J, the gap between germline ends came to 8 bases. The CDR3 reads CASSLLSGTEAFF. Here the CDR3 DNA reads TGTGCCAGCAGCTTGCTGAGTGGCACTGAAGCTTTCTTT.